This TCR beta chain was found in a study of T cell responses to AZD1222 COVID-19 vaccine. Whole-study findings and limits: The study found vaccine-associated CD4 TCRs spanning spike, dominant at 160-218 and 743-854. Donors, mostly white British, included more females; clonal diversity was possibly underestimated. Targets within unmutated variant regions were reportedly found for nearly half of spike-specific TCRs.

V lost 2 bases to trimming and J lost 0 bases, with 17 bases between them. The germline V gene has CDR1 SGHTA and CDR2 FQGNSA. The CDR3 is 18 residues long. Sequencing used immunoSEQ multiplex PCR; TCRdb keeps in-frame clones, though not all of them. Among roughly 200,000 clones listed, more than 85% were seen once. A word on this clone: The antigen is unknown.

Sample: peripheral blood, taken on day 0 of MenACWY control vaccination. V and J are TRBV7-2 and TRBJ1-3; D ambiguous. The TCR sequence derives from an adult in good health. The CDR3 spells CASSLMRPGQLSGNTIYF. The CDR3 region has the DNA TGTGCCAGCAGCTTAATGCGGCCAGGCCAGCTCTCTGGAAACACCATATATTTT.